The clone carrying this TCR beta chain was observed many times. Its antigen is not identified. The CDR3 has 12 amino acids. V shed 4 bases and J shed 5 bases, with 6 bases lying between them. In germline, CDR1 is MGHDK, CDR2 SYGVNS. Anyone with other autoimmune disease or infection in the prior four weeks was excluded. The data originate from a study of type 1 and type 2 diabetes patients. In the study overall: CD4+ or CD8+ T cells were positively selected from PBMCs with microbeads.

Genomic DNA was the PCR template. Amplification of the beta chain CDR3 used 30 forward and 13 reverse multiplex primers. TCRdb fed the multiplex PCR reads into MiXCR, producing one record per CDR3 protein. The sample holds 270,000 or so distinct CDR3 sequences, around 50% seen once. Findings and limits, study-wide: Type 2 diabetes and control V and J usage correlated highly, around 0.97. A median of one highly-expanded CD4+ clone, covering 3% to 5% of reads, occurred in type 2 diabetes.

The TCR was taken from a man aged 18 to 29 with type 2 diabetes. The chain uses TRBV25-1 and TRBJ2-1, with D perhaps matching TRBD1 (5 bases). Input material: peripheral blood mononuclear cells (PBMCs). The DNA for the CDR3 is TGTGCCAGCAGTGGGGGCAACAATGAGCAGTTCTTC. Its translation is CASSGGNNEQFF.